The 11 T cell receptor beta chains reported below all come from one sample, sequenced in a study of blood T cell repertoires in COVID-19. TCRdb keeps only in-frame clones here, not all; method: immunoSEQ multiplex PCR. The sample lists 90,000 or so clones, about 90% occurring once. Sequencing was performed on peripheral blood. Every receptor here comes from a human donor with active COVID-19. The donor label of this sample is uncertain.

This clone was recorded only once. This chain links TRBV5-1 with TRBJ2-1; D is uncertain. V was cut by 1 base and J by 5 bases, with 10 bases left in between. In germline, CDR1 is SGHRS, CDR2 YFSETQ. The CDR3 extends over 14 amino acids. The CDR3 loop reads CASSLSPRNNEQFF. In DNA, the CDR3 is TGCGCCAGCAGCTTGTCCCCTAGGAACAATGAGCAGTTCTTC.

The CDR3 reads CASSVRIAETQYF. For the CDR3, the DNA is TGTGCCAGCAGCGTGAGGATAGCTGAGACCCAGTACTTC. The chain combines TRBV9 with TRBJ2-5; D remains ambiguous. Trimming stripped 2 bases from V and 5 bases from J, with 10 bases between. In germline, CDR1 is SGDLS, CDR2 YYNGEE. The CDR3 is 13 amino acids. The variable domain in full, completed from reference TRBV9 and TRBJ2-5, reads DSGVTQTPKHLITATGQRVTLRCSPRSGDLSVYWYQQSLDQGLQFLIQYYNGEERAKGNILERFSAQQFPDLHSELNLSSLELGDSALYFCASSVRIAETQYFGPGTRLLVL.

The CDR3 region has the DNA TGCAGCGTTGACGCAGGGGGCGGTCAGCCCCAGCATTTT. Its protein product is CSVDAGGGQPQHF. The V call is TRBV29-1, the J call TRBJ1-5; 8 bases align to TRBD1. In germline, CDR1 is SQVTM, CDR2 ANQGSEA. Unmatched junction bases numbered 4, after V lost 3 bases and J lost 6 bases. CDR3 length: 13 amino acids.

J is TRBJ1-6 and V is TRBV4-3; D perhaps matches TRBD1 (6 bases). Germline assignment: CDR1 LGHNA and CDR2 YSLEER. V was clipped by 0 bases and J by 10 bases, with 19 bases between them. The CDR3 totals 17 residues. CDR3 loop: CASSQESIAPRGSPLHF. DNA for the CDR3: TGCGCCAGCAGCCAAGAATCAATTGCCCCAAGGGGGTCACCCCTCCACTTT.

This chain links TRBV6-5 with TRBJ2-7; 10 bases agree with TRBD1. CDR1 MNHEY and CDR2 SVGAGI come from the germline V gene. CDR3 length equals 15 residues. Trimming took 6 bases from V and 4 from J; bases not matched to a gene: 9. CDR3 coding DNA: TGTGCCAGCAGCCCACGGGACAGGGGATCTTACGAGCAGTACTTC. Its translation is CASSPRDRGSYEQYF.

The chain uses TRBV6-5 and TRBJ2-1, with TRBD2 identical over 9 bases. CDR3 length: 14 residues. Germline trimming cut 5 bases from V and 5 bases from J; bases unmatched to any gene: 4. The germline CDR1 and CDR2 sequences are MNHEY and SVGAGI. The CDR3 spells CASSLAGFHNEQFF. In nucleotides, the CDR3 is TGTGCCAGCAGTCTAGCGGGGTTCCACAATGAGCAGTTCTTC.

The chain joins TRBV4-2 to TRBJ2-7, with D maybe TRBD1 (5 bases). V lost 4 bases, J lost 6 bases, and 19 bases lay in between. The germline V gene encodes CDR1 LGHNA and CDR2 YNFKEQ. The CDR3 is 15 residues long. This chain's CDR3 is CASSPVVQVGTEQYF. The CDR3 nucleotides are TGTGCCAGCAGCCCGGTGGTACAGGTAGGCACCGAGCAGTACTTC.

Concerning this clone itself: The same CDR3 can be traced to other DNA sequences in this sample. The chain uses TRBV27 and TRBJ2-3; 14 bases are a match to TRBD2. Trimming took 4 bases from V and 5 from J; bases not matched to a gene: 2. Germline loops: CDR1 MNHEY, CDR2 SMNVEV (reference sequence). This CDR3 is 15 amino acids long. The CDR3 sequence: CASSSGTSGGDTQYF. CDR3 sequence (DNA): TGTGCCAGCAGTTCCGGGACTAGCGGGGGAGATACGCAGTATTTT.

J is TRBJ1-1 and V is TRBV25-1, with 8 bases lining up with TRBD1. CDR1 is MGHDK, CDR2 SYGVNS, per germline. The CDR3 contains 16 residues. Unmatched junction bases numbered 12, after V lost 4 bases and J lost 5 bases. CDR3 protein: CASSADRGRGRTEAFF. The CDR3 region has the DNA TGTGCCAGCAGTGCCGATAGGGGCAGGGGGCGGACTGAAGCTTTCTTT.

The V gene is TRBV5-1, the J gene TRBJ1-3; D uncertain. CDR3 size: 15 residues. Germline CDR1 is SGHRS and CDR2 is YFSETQ. Trimming shortened V by 0 bases and J by 2 bases, and 9 bases separated the two germline ends. Written as DNA, the CDR3 is TGCGCCAGCAGCTTGGCCGGGGTGGCTGGAAACACCATATATTTT. Protein sequence: CASSLAGVAGNTIYF.

In DNA form, the CDR3 reads TGTGCCAGCAGCTTAACCCTTGGGGGGAGCCGGGCCGGGGAGCTGTTTTTT. Its translation is CASSLTLGGSRAGELFF. The chain carries TRBV13 and TRBJ2-2; a weak D match, TRBD2 (6 bases). Germline V gene lookup returns CDR1 PRHDT and CDR2 FYEKMQ (reference sequence). This CDR3 is 17 amino acids long. V gave up 2 bases and J gave up 6 bases, with 19 bases separating them.